This T cell receptor beta chain came from a study of patients and donors after allogeneic stem cell transplantation. The germline V gene encodes CDR1 DFQATT and CDR2 SNEGSKA (reference sequence). This CDR3 contains 11 residues. TCRdb reanalysed the RT-PCR reads using MiXCR and keeps one entry per CDR3 protein. The sample yields about 410,000 distinct CDR3 sequences, around 15% seen once. The sequencing sample was made of blood, either unsorted or a sorted T cell fraction (not recorded which). This receptor was identified in a human donor who was either an allogeneic HSCT recipient or a stem cell or donor lymphocyte infusion donor (not recorded which). It is not recorded whose cells these are; they may come from a transplant donor. The gene calls are TRBV20-1 and TRBJ1-3; D call uncertain. The CDR3 loop is CSGLKGNTIYF. For the CDR3, the DNA is TGCAGCGGCTTGAAAGGAAACACCATATATTTT.